This TCR beta chain emerged from a study of PD-1 blockade in classical Hodgkin lymphoma. Using immunoSEQ multiplex PCR, the repertoire was profiled, and TCRdb retains in-frame clones only, with some absent. In the table there are about 98,000 clones, more than 90% of which are singletons. Germline lookup yields CDR1 SNHLY and CDR2 FYNNEI. V gave up 11 bases and J gave up 11 bases, with 27 bases separating them. The CDR3 spans 14 residues. Whole-study results and caveats: The repertoire differences lack a defined cause, possibly disease activity or prior therapy.

In the case of this clone: Its antigen is undetermined.

All the patients suffered relapse after autologous stem cell transplantation, and brentuximab vedotin exposure differed. This chain joins TRBV2 and TRBJ1-1; a weak D match, TRBD1 (5 bases). Sequenced material: peripheral blood mononuclear cells (PBMCs), taken at baseline. This clonotype was sampled from a human donor with classical Hodgkin lymphoma. The CDR3 DNA is TGTGCCGAAGGGGCGCGGTGGTCGCGGGTGCGGGCTTTCTTT. It translates to CAEGARWSRVRAFF.